This T cell receptor beta chain was recorded in a study of blood T cell repertoires in COVID-19. The wider study: COVID-19 samples from acute and convalescent phases originated in the United States, Italy and Spain. T cells, B-cell-depleted T cells, or PBMCs provided the cDNA or gDNA that served as material.

This CDR3 comprises 15 residues. The V gene's germline CDR1 is MNHEY and CDR2 SVGAGI. V lost 5 bases to trimming and J lost 3 bases; unmatched junction nucleotides: 8. As originally analysed: By means of reference gene primer amplification, nucleated cell counts were estimated. The assay was immunoSEQ multiplex PCR, and TCRdb's table has in-frame clones only and misses some. The V and J calls and clone size were taken over from that table, and D and trimming were inferred from the DNA. The table includes approximately 150,000 clones, around 90% detected once. The chain has TRBV6-5 and TRBJ2-7; 9 bases align to TRBD2. This TCR derives from a woman aged 55-70 years with active or convalescent COVID-19. Source material: peripheral blood. In DNA, the CDR3 is TGTGCCAGCAGTCCAAGCGGGGGGCGCCTCTACGAGCAGTACTTC. Amino acids: CASSPSGGRLYEQYF.